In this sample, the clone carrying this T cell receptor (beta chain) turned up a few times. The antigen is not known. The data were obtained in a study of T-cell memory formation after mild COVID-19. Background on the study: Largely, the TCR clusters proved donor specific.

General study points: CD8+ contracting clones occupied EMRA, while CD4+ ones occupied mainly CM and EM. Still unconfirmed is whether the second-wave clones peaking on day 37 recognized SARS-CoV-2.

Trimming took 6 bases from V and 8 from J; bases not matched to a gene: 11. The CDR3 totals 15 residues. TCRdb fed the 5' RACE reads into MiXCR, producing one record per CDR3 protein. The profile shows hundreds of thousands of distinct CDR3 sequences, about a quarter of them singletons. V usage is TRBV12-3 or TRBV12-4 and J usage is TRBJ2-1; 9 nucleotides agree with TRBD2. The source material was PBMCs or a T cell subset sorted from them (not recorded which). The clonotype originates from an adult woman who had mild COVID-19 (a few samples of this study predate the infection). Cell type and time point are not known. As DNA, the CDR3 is TGTGCCAGCAGGGAGCTTGCGGGAGGGCCATATGAGCAGTTCTTC. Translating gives CASRELAGGPYEQFF.